Listed below are T cell receptor beta chains from one sample, sequenced in a study of OX40 agonist ivuxolimab in advanced cancers. The assay was immunoSEQ multiplex PCR, and TCRdb's table has in-frame clones only and misses some. This sample has 20,000 to 30,000 clones, with roughly 90% found just once. Material: CD4+ or CD8+ T cells sorted from blood, obtained in a trial of the OX40 agonist ivuxolimab. These receptors all stem from an adult with an advanced solid tumor such as melanoma, head and neck, liver or kidney cancer. The conserved cysteine and the conserved F or W are not part of the CDR3 here. Size is stated for part of the rows, as once, few or many counts, or as a class when the clone is expanded.

CDR3: ASSPGQGGNTIY
J: TRBJ1-3
V: TRBV7-2
size: NA

CDR3: ASRTADSSTYEQY
J: TRBJ2-7
V: TRBV28
size: NA

CDR3: ASVELSNQPQH
J: TRBJ1-5
V: TRBV12-5
size: NA

CDR3: ASSYSGAGEPQETQY
J: TRBJ2-5
V: TRBV5-6
size: NA

CDR3: ASSYFRTDTQY
J: TRBJ2-3
V: TRBV6-5
size: NA

CDR3: AWSVGRTNTEAF
J: TRBJ1-1
V: TRBV30
size: NA

CDR3: ASSIDPYVLNTEAF
J: TRBJ1-1
V: TRBV19
size: once

CDR3: ASSIGVWDRNMNTEAF
J: TRBJ1-1
V: TRBV19
size: NA

CDR3: ASSPLGTGNTGELF
J: TRBJ2-2
V: TRBV5-1
size: NA

CDR3: ASLRGNTGELF
J: TRBJ2-2
V: TRBV7-2
size: NA

CDR3: ASSPGQGVGETQY
J: TRBJ2-5
V: TRBV5-6
size: NA

CDR3: AMSPERSTTNEKLF
J: TRBJ1-4
V: TRBV10-3
size: NA

CDR3: RASDSYEQY
J: TRBJ2-7
V: TRBV20-1
size: NA

CDR3: ASSVSWRSYNSPLH
J: TRBJ1-6
V: TRBV9
size: once

CDR3: ASSYSGRNNQPQH
J: TRBJ1-5
V: TRBV6-6
size: few

CDR3: ASSFDRASGNTIY
J: TRBJ1-3
V: TRBV6-6
size: NA

CDR3: ASSPSQTGGETQY
J: TRBJ2-5
V: TRBV19
size: NA

CDR3: ASTPQKGTYEQY
J: TRBJ2-7
V: TRBV6-1
size: NA

CDR3: ASSSRPGQGAGAQY
J: TRBJ2-5
V: TRBV18
size: NA

CDR3: ASSLDISGGADTQY
J: TRBJ2-3
V: TRBV5-4
size: NA

CDR3: ASSIAGKGSMNTEAF
J: TRBJ1-1
V: TRBV19
size: NA

CDR3: ASSELVNTEAF
J: TRBJ1-1
V: TRBV10-1
size: NA

CDR3: ASSEAVYEQY
J: TRBJ2-7
V: TRBV4-1
size: NA

CDR3: ASSPTENTEAF
J: TRBJ1-1
V: TRBV19
size: NA

CDR3: ASTRLADYEQY
J: TRBJ2-7
V: TRBV2
size: NA

CDR3: SVGRDRALAGHGYT
J: TRBJ1-2
V: TRBV29-1
size: once

CDR3: ASSRTGGDANYGYT
J: TRBJ1-2
V: TRBV19
size: NA

CDR3: ASSVQEVNQPQH
J: TRBJ1-5
V: TRBV18
size: NA

CDR3: ASNRRIGETQY
J: TRBJ2-5
V: TRBV5-6
size: NA